A single sample gave rise to the 14 T cell receptor beta chains below, sequenced in a study of human T cells and chemical hapten exposure. Time point described: pre-sensitization, week 0. This sample's treatment: therapeutic diphenylcyclopropenone sensitization with weekly scalp DPC. TCRdb itself ran the RACE reads through MiXCR, one entry per CDR3 protein. The sample contains over 85,000 distinct CDR3 sequences, 10% to 12% of which appear only once. The specimen was whole blood, collected in connection with sensitization to the hapten diphenylcyclopropenone (DPC). The receptor source for this set is a woman in her sixties with alopecia areata. Some clones in this sample may be carry-over from other donors' samples.

About this clonotype: A much larger clone differs by one base, so this may be a read error. The rearrangement joins TRBV20-1 to TRBJ1-2, with D tentatively TRBD1 (5 bases). V lost 5 bases, J lost 12 bases, and 16 bases lay in between. Per the germline V gene, CDR1 is DFQATT and CDR2 is SNEGSKA (reference sequence). This CDR3 is built from 11 residues. This CDR3 is CSAGPVRDNTF. In nucleotides, the CDR3 is TGCAGTGCTGGACCAGTCAGGGATAACACCTTC.

This sequence joins TRBV7-2 and TRBJ2-1; the D gene is possibly TRBD2 (6 bases). V lost 7 bases and J 4 bases, leaving 17 bases between the germline ends. CDR3 length equals 15 residues. Germline V gives CDR1 SGHTA, CDR2 FQGNSA. CDR3 sequence (DNA): TGTGCCAGCACCCCTACGGTGGGGGGTTACAATGAGCAGTTCTTC. It translates to CASTPTVGGYNEQFF.

This clonotype was seen ten or more times. The V call is TRBV7-6, the J call TRBJ2-7; TRBD2 might be the D (5 bases). This CDR3 comprises 15 residues. The germline V gene has CDR1 SGHVS and CDR2 FNYEAQ. V was cut by 4 bases and J by 0 bases, with 13 bases left in between. The CDR3 here is CASSSGGGSSYEQYF. The CDR3, as DNA: TGTGCCAGCAGCTCTGGAGGTGGGAGCTCCTACGAGCAGTACTTC.

This clonotype was picked up many times. This rearrangement joins TRBV2 to TRBJ1-5; D unclear. Looked up from germline, CDR1 is SNHLY and CDR2 is FYNNEI. This CDR3 has 13 amino acids. V gave up 7 bases and J gave up 1 base, with 8 bases separating them. The CDR3 DNA follows: TGTGCCAGCATGCGGGAGAGCAATCAGCCCCAGCATTTT. Amino acids: CASMRESNQPQHF. The variable domain in full, with the rest retrieved from reference TRBV2 and TRBJ1-5, is EPEVTQTPSHQVTQMGQEVILRCVPISNHLYFYWYRQILGQKVEFLVSFYNNEISEKSEIFDDQFSVERPDGSNFTLKIRSTKLEDSAMYFCASMRESNQPQHFGDGTRLSIL.

This clonotype has only a few counts. The rearrangement joins TRBV27 to TRBJ2-5; TRBD1 is a possible D gene (6 bases). Between the trimmed V and J ends, which lost 2 bases and 5 bases, there was a span of 9 bases. The germline V gene encodes CDR1 MNHEY and CDR2 SMNVEV (reference sequence). CDR3 size: 13 residues. The CDR3 DNA follows: TGTGCCAGCAGTTTAAGGGGGTCGGAGACCCAGTACTTC. Encoded protein: CASSLRGSETQYF.

The chain joins TRBV12-3 or TRBV12-4 to TRBJ1-1, with 9 bases identical to TRBD1. After removal of 8 bases from V and 4 bases from J, the junction contained 8 bases not matched to a gene. This CDR3 is 14 amino acids long. The CDR3 nucleotides are TGTGCCAGCCAACCGGGACAGGGTTCCACTGAAGCTTTCTTT. Amino acid sequence: CASQPGQGSTEAFF.

This clonotype has just a few counts. The V call is TRBV6-5, the J call TRBJ2-7, with D maybe TRBD2 (5 bases). The V gene lost 6 bases and the J gene lost 3 bases, with 12 bases spanning the gap. The CDR3 totals 13 residues. Germline lookup yields CDR1 MNHEY and CDR2 SVGAGI. CDR3 amino acids: CASRVSGIYEQYF. CDR3 nucleotide sequence: TGTGCCAGCAGGGTGTCGGGGATCTACGAGCAGTACTTC.

In its sample, this clonotype was seen a few times. The chain carries TRBV14 and TRBJ2-3, with a possible D match to TRBD2 (5 bases). There are 16 residues in the CDR3. Germline-derived CDR1 and CDR2 are SGHDN and FVKESK. The V and J ends lost 4 bases and 0 bases respectively, with 14 bases between them. The CDR3 region has the DNA TGTGCCAGCAGCCGGCGAGCGGAGCTAAGCACAGATACGCAGTATTTT. Protein: CASSRRAELSTDTQYF.

In regard to this clonotype: The DNA is left out, because the CDR3 cannot be placed on it with certainty; the CDR3 is given as TCRdb lists it. This chain links TRBV9 with TRBJ2-5; the DNA was not used to check the table's D call, TRBD2. Germline V gene sequence: CDR1 SGDLS, CDR2 YYNGEE. Ends included, the CDR3 has 15 residues. Here the CDR3 reads CASSVGGGAGETQHF.

This clonotype was found a few times. J is TRBJ1-1 and V is TRBV12-3 or TRBV12-4; the D is unclear. V lost 4 bases, J lost 4 bases, and 10 bases lay in between. This CDR3 has 13 residues. This CDR3 reads CASSSMWGTEAFF. CDR3 nucleotides: TGTGCCAGCAGTTCCATGTGGGGCACTGAAGCTTTCTTT.

The gene calls are TRBV4-1 and TRBJ1-1; 9 bases align to TRBD1. V lost 8 bases and J lost 5; bases outside the gene matches: 9. The CDR3 loop spans 14 amino acids. Germline V CDR1 and CDR2: MGHRA, YSYEKL. The CDR3 DNA reads TGCGCCAGCCGGGACCCAGACAGGGGGACTGAAGCTTTCTTT. Translated, it gives CASRDPDRGTEAFF.

Many counts were recorded for this clonotype. CDR3 region: CASSYSLDYGYTF. CDR3 bases: TGTGCCAGCTCTTACTCTTTGGACTATGGCTACACCTTC. The V and J genes are TRBV7-3 and TRBJ1-2; no firm D call. The CDR3 length is 13 residues. CDR1 SGHTA and CDR2 FQGTGA come from the germline V gene. Trimming cost V 8 bases and J 3 bases, with 13 bases left between them.

This chain joins TRBV11-2 and TRBJ2-1; either TRBD1 or TRBD2 may supply D (5 bases each). The CDR3 totals 16 residues. V dropped 1 base and J dropped 2 bases, with 12 bases sitting between them. Germline CDR1 SGHAT, CDR2 FQNNGV. In nucleotides, the CDR3 is TGTGCCAGCAGCTTAGGTAGGGACGTGGCCTACAATGAGCAGTTCTTC. The encoded protein is CASSLGRDVAYNEQFF.

Ten or more counts support this clonotype. This rearrangement joins TRBV18 to TRBJ1-5; unclear D gene. This CDR3 has 16 amino acids. Germline CDR1 is KGHSH and CDR2 is LQKENI. Trimming stripped 3 bases from V and 5 bases from J, with 17 bases between. Here the CDR3 reads CASSPLGVTSYQPQHF. DNA of the CDR3: TGTGCCAGCTCACCGCTCGGGGTGACAAGTTATCAGCCCCAGCATTTT.